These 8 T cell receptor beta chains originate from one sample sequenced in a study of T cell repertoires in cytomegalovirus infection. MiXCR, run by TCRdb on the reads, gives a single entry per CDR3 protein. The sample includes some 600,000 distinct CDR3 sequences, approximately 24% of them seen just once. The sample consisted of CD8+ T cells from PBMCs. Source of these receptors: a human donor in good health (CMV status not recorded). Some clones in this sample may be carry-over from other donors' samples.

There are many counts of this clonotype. The CDR3 spells CASSSAGYTEAFF. The CDR3, as DNA: TGTGCCAGCAGCTCAGCGGGGTACACTGAAGCTTTCTTT. The rearrangement joins TRBV28 to TRBJ1-1, with unresolved D. V was pared by 6 bases and J by 3 bases, with 11 bases between. The germline V gene has CDR1 MDHEN and CDR2 SYDVKM. This CDR3 has 13 amino acids.

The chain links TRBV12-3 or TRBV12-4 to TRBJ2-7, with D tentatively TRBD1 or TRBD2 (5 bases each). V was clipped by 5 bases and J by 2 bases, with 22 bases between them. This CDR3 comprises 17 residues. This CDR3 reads CASSPSIPGPRTYEQYF. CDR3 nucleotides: TGTGCCAGCAGTCCTTCTATTCCGGGACCCAGGACCTACGAGCAGTACTTC.

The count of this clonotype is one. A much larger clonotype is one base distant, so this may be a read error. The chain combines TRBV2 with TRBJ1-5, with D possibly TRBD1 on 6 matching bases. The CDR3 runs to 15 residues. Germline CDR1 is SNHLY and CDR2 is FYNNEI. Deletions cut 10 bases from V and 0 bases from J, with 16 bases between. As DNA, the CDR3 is TGTGCCAACCGACGCGGACAGAATAGCAATCAGCCCCAGCATTTT. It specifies CANRRGQNSNQPQHF.

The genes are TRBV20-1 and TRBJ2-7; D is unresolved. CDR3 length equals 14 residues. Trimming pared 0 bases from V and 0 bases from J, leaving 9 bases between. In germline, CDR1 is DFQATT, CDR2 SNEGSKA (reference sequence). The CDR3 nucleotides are TGCAGTGCTAGAGATAAAGCCTCCTCCTACGAGCAGTACTTC. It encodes CSARDKASSYEQYF.

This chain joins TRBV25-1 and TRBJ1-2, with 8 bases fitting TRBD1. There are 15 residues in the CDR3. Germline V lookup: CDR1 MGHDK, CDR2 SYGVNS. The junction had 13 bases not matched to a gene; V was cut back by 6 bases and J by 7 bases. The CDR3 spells CASSGRTGYSGGYTF. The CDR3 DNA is TGTGCCAGCAGCGGAAGGACAGGGTATTCGGGTGGCTACACCTTC.

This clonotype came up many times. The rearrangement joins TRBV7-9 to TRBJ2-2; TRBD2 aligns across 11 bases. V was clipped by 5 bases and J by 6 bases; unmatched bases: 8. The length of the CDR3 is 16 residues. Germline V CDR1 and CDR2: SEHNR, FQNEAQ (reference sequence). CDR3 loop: CASSPHSGGAAGELFF. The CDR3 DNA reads TGTGCCAGCAGCCCCCATAGCGGGGGGGCGGCCGGGGAGCTGTTTTTT.

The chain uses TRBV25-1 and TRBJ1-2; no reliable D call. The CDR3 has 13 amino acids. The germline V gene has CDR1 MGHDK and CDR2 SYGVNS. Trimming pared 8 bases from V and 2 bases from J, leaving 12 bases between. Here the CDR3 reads CASYGSSNYGYTF. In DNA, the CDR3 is TGTGCCAGCTACGGTTCCTCCAACTATGGCTACACCTTC.

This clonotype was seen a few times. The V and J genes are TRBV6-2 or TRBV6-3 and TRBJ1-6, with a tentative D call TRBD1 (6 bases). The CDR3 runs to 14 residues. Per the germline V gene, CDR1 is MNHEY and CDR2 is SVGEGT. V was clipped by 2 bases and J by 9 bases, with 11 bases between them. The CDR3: CASSYNRAISPLHF. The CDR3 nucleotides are TGTGCCAGCAGTTACAACAGGGCTATTTCACCCCTCCACTTT.